This TCR beta chain appears in the sequencing data of a study of blood T cell repertoires in COVID-19. The trim removed 2 bases at V and 1 base at J, leaving 3 bases unmatched. Per the germline V gene, CDR1 is MNHNS and CDR2 is SASEGT. This CDR3 is 15 amino acids long. Clones were sequenced by immunoSEQ multiplex PCR, and TCRdb holds only the in-frame ones, with some missing. The data show fewer than 100,000 clones, roughly 80% seen once. The genes are TRBV6-1 and TRBJ2-5; TRBD2 matches at 8 bases. The TCR comes from a woman in her 70s with acute or convalescent COVID-19. The sample consisted of peripheral blood. DNA for the CDR3: TGTGCCAGCAGTGAAATGCGGGGGGCCCAAGAGACCCAGTACTTC. Its translation: CASSEMRGAQETQYF.